A selection of T cell receptor beta chains follows, all from one sample in a study of blood T cell repertoires in COVID-19. The protocol was immunoSEQ multiplex PCR, while the TCRdb copy is restricted to in-frame clones and leaves out a portion. The sample includes about 280,000 clones, over 75% of them seen just once. The sequencing sample was made of peripheral blood. These receptors were collected from a man over 45 with active or convalescent COVID-19. The CDR3 runs from the conserved cysteine through the conserved F or W. D genes are given only for firm matches.

j_gene	d_gene	v_gene	CDR3aa	CDR3nt
TRBJ2-2	TRBD2	TRBV7-3	CASSPLGGSGELFF	TGTGCCAGCAGCCCTCTGGGCGGGAGCGGGGAGCTGTTTTTT
TRBJ1-4	.	TRBV6-5	CASSYSPQGSGEKLFF	TGTGCCAGCAGTTACTCGCCACAGGGATCAGGGGAAAAACTGTTTTTT
TRBJ2-1	TRBD1	TRBV30	CAWSPGGAYNEQFF	TGTGCCTGGAGCCCAGGGGGCGCCTACAATGAGCAGTTCTTC
TRBJ2-7	.	TRBV18	CASSPPRTSWAEQYF	TGTGCCAGCTCACCACCTAGAACCTCGTGGGCCGAGCAGTACTTC
TRBJ2-3	TRBD2	TRBV19	CASSMAGGTDTQYF	TGTGCCAGTAGTATGGCGGGAGGAACAGATACGCAGTATTTT
TRBJ2-1	TRBD2	TRBV5-1	CASSRGASGKSSEQFF	TGCGCCAGCAGCCGGGGCGCTAGCGGGAAATCGAGTGAGCAGTTCTTC
TRBJ1-1	.	TRBV29-1	CSVRVNTEAFF	TGCAGCGTCAGGGTGAACACTGAAGCTTTCTTT
TRBJ2-1	.	TRBV2	CASSVYNEQFF	TGTGCCAGCAGCGTCTACAATGAGCAGTTCTTC
TRBJ1-2	.	TRBV27	CASFPLTGQRGYTF	TGTGCCAGCTTCCCTTTGACAGGTCAACGTGGCTACACCTTC
TRBJ2-7	.	TRBV9	CASSPRVADRYEQYF	TGTGCCAGCAGCCCCCGGGTAGCGGACCGCTACGAGCAGTACTTC
TRBJ2-7	TRBD2	TRBV7-9	CASSPSRSGSYEQYF	TGTGCCAGCAGCCCTTCCCGTAGCGGGAGTTACGAGCAGTACTTC
TRBJ1-1	TRBD1	TRBV3-1/TRBV3-2	CASSQGTGTNTEAFF	TGTGCCAGCAGCCAGGGGACAGGGACGAACACTGAAGCTTTCTTT